This section outlines one T cell receptor beta chain sequence together with its context. An end of the junction does not agree with germline; a read error may underlie this. Other DNA sequences in this specimen translate into the identical CDR3. The repertoire was sequenced with immunoSEQ multiplex PCR; TCRdb's copy has only in-frame clones and lacks some. The repertoire holds just over 35,000 clones, with about 85% as singletons. This specimen belongs to a study of radiotherapy plus CTLA-4 blockade in lung cancer. Looked up from germline, CDR1 is GTSNPN and CDR2 is SVGIG (reference sequence). This CDR3 has 15 amino acids.

This chain joins TRBV30 and TRBJ2-4; 10 nucleotides line up with TRBD2. This clonotype was sampled from a human donor with non-small cell lung cancer who had stable disease on radiotherapy plus ipilimumab. The input for sequencing was peripheral blood, taken from a patient treated with radiotherapy plus ipilimumab. The CDR3 nucleotides are TGTGCCTGGACTTTGAGCGGGAGGGCCACAAACATTCAGTACTTC. Its protein product is CAWTLSGRATNIQYF.